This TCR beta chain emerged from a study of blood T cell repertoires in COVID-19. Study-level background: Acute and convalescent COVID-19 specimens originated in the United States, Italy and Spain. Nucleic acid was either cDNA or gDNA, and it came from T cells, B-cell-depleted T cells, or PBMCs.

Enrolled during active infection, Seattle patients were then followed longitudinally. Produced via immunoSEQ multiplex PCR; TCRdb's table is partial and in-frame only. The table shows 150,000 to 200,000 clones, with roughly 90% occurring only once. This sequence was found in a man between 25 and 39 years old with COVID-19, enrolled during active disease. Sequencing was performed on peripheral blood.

The CDR3: CASSPGTLPMEEKLFF. The DNA of the CDR3 is TGTGCCAGTAGTCCCGGGACACTTCCCATGGAGGAAAAACTGTTTTTT. The V and J genes are TRBV19 and TRBJ1-4; a possible D gene is TRBD1 (6 bases). The CDR3 covers 16 residues. Trimming removed 5 bases at V and 8 bases at J, with 21 bases between. CDR1 and CDR2 (germline): LNHDA, SQIVND (reference sequence).